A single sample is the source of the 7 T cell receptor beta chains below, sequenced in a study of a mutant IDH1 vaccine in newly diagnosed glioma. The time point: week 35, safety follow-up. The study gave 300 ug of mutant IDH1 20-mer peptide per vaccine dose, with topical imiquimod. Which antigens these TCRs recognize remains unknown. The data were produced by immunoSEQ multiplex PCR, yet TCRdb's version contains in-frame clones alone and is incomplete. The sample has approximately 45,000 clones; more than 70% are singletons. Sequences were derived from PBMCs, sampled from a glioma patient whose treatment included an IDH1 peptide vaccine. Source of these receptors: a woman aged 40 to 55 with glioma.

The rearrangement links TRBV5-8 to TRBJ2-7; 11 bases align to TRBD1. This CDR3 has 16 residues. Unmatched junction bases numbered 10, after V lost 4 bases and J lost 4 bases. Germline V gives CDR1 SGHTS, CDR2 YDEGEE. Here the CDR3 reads CASSVGQGAFVYEQYF. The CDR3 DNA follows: TGTGCCAGCAGCGTCGGACAGGGGGCTTTCGTTTACGAGCAGTACTTC.

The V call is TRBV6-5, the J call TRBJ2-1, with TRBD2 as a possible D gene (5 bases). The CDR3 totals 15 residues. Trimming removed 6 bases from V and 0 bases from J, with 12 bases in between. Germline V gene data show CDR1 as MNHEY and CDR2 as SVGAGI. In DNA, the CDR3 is TGTGCCAGCAGGCAAGACACTAGCTCCTACAATGAGCAGTTCTTC. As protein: CASRQDTSSYNEQFF.

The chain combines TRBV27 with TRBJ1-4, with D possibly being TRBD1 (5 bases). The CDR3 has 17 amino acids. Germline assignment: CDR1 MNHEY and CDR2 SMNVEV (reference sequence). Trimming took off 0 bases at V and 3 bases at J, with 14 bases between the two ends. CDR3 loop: CASSLSIGGGPNEKLFF. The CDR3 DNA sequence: TGTGCCAGCAGTTTATCAATCGGGGGGGGTCCTAATGAAAAACTGTTTTTT.

The DNA of the CDR3 is TGTGCCAGCAGTGAGGCTAGCGTTAACAATGAGCAGTTCTTC. Its protein is CASSEASVNNEQFF. The chain has TRBV6-1 and TRBJ2-1, with TRBD2 as a possible D gene (6 bases). Trimming removed 3 bases at V and 5 bases at J, with 11 bases between. Germline CDR1 MNHNS, CDR2 SASEGT. The CDR3 has 14 residues.

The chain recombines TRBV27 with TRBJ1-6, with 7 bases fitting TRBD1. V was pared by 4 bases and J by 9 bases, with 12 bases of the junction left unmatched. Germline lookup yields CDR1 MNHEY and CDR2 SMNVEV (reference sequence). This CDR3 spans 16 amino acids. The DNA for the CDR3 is TGTGCCAGCAGTTGGAGTGGCAGGGGGTACGGTTCACCCCTCCACTTT. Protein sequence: CASSWSGRGYGSPLHF.

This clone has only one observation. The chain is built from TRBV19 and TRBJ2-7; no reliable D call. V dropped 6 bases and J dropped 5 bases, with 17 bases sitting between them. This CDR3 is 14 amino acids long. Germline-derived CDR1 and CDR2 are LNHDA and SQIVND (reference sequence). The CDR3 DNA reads TGTGCCAGTAGCCACCGGGCCTTAGGAGACGAGCAGTACTTC. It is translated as CASSHRALGDEQYF.

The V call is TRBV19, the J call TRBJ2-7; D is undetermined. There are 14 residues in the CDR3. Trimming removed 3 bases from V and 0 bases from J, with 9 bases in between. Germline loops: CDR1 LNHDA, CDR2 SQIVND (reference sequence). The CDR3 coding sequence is TGTGCCAGTAGTATTGGGCATACCTCCTACGAGCAGTACTTC. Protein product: CASSIGHTSYEQYF. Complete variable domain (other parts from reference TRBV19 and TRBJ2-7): DGGITQSPKYLFRKEGQNVTLSCEQNLNHDAMYWYRQDPGQGLRLIYYSQIVNDFQKGDIAEGYSVSREKKESFPLTVTSAQKNPTAFYLCASSIGHTSYEQYFGPGTRLTVT.